This entry describes one T cell receptor beta chain. CDR1 is LGHDT and CDR2 is YNNKEL in the germline V gene (reference sequence). There are 12 residues in the CDR3. V was pared by 4 bases and J by 8 bases, with 11 bases between. Sequencing used immunoSEQ multiplex PCR; TCRdb keeps in-frame clones, though not all of them. Of about 150,000 clones in the sample, roughly 90% were seen once. This entry belongs to a study of T cell responses to AZD1222 COVID-19 vaccine. The source of this sequence is an adult in good health. The specimen comprised peripheral blood, sampled on day 0 of AZD1222 vaccination. The chain links TRBV3-1 (or the pseudogene TRBV3-2) to TRBJ1-2; D not resolved. The CDR3, as DNA: TGTGCCAGCAGCCGCCGGTTGGACGGCTACACCTTC. Amino acid sequence: CASSRRLDGYTF.